This record concerns one TCR beta chain sequence. These data belong to a study of identical twins. TCRdb reprocessed the 5' RACE reads via MiXCR and lists one record per CDR3 protein. The sample lists around 500,000 distinct CDR3 sequences; more than 13% were seen once. The CDR3 extends over 15 amino acids. V was trimmed by 7 bases and J by 0 bases, leaving 14 bases between them. The same sample was also studied in work on yellow fever vaccine responses in identical twins.

The TCR sequence derives from a woman younger than 35 in good health. The chain links TRBV12-3 or TRBV12-4 to TRBJ2-3; D not resolved. The sample consisted of CD4+ T cells sorted from blood. CDR3 coding DNA: TGTGCCAGCACTGAACCGGGCTCCAGCACAGATACGCAGTATTTT. This gives the protein CASTEPGSSTDTQYF.